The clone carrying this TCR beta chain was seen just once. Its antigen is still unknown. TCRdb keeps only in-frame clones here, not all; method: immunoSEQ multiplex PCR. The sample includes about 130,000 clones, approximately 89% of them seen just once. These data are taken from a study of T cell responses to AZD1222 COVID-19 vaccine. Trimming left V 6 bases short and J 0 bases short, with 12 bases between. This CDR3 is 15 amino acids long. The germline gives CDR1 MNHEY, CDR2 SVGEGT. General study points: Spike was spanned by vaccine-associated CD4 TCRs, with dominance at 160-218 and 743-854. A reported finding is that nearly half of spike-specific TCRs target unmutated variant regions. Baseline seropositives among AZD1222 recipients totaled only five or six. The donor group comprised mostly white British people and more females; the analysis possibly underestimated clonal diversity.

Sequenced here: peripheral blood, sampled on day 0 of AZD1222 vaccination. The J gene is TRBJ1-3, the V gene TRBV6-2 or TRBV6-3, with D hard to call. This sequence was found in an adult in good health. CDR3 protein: CASSRQTISGNTIYF. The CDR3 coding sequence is TGTGCCAGCAGCCGCCAGACAATCTCTGGAAACACCATATATTTT.